Below, 32 T cell receptor beta chains from the same sample are listed, as sequenced in a study of blood T cells in healthy people across ages (dated by TCRdb to between 2014 and 2016). Library preparation was by 5' RACE. For sequencing, an Illumina HiSeq 2500 was employed. A second PCR of about 7 to 12 cycles was run with a J-beta primer mix and a sample-barcoded 5' primer. The raw public reads went through TCRdb reprocessing: fastp at Q25, MiXCR clone calling, in-frame beta chains kept. Identical CDR3 proteins give one entry, which carries the most common genes and DNA. The sample table holds more than 600,000 distinct CDR3 sequences, of which more than 20% were seen once. The ten most abundant clones make up under 9.5% of the sample. These data also formed part of another study, on T cells of mothers and their children.

The material sequenced was blood. These receptor sequences come from a boy younger than 18 in good health.

This chain joins TRBV19 and TRBJ1-5, with no clear D. Between the trimmed V and J ends, which lost 1 base and 9 bases, there was a span of 13 bases. This CDR3 is built from 14 residues. CDR1 LNHDA and CDR2 SQIVND come from the germline V gene (reference sequence). The CDR3 nucleotides read TGTGCCAGTAGTATAGGTCACGGGAGGTGGCCCCAGCATTTT. As protein: CASSIGHGRWPQHF.

The sample holds a few counts of this clonotype. This chain uses TRBV12-3 or TRBV12-4 with TRBJ2-2; D is tentatively TRBD1 or TRBD2 (6 bases each). The CDR3 has 14 amino acids. Trimming removed 6 bases at V and 7 bases at J, with 15 bases between. CDR3 sequence: CASSPRLGGGELFF. As DNA, the CDR3 is TGTGCCAGCAGCCCTAGACTAGGGGGCGGGGAGCTGTTTTTT.

The chain combines TRBV27 with TRBJ2-5, with 9 bases fitting TRBD1. The CDR3 runs 13 residues. V trimming: 8 bases; J trimming: 4 bases; junction bases outside the gene matches: 5. Germline values: CDR1 MNHEY, CDR2 SMNVEV (reference sequence). In DNA, the CDR3 is TGTGCCAGCGGACAGGGGATAGCAGAGACCCAGTACTTC. It specifies CASGQGIAETQYF.

On this clonotype itself: At one end, the junction sequence differs from germline, possibly due to a read error. The CDR3 DNA sequence: TGTGCCAGCAGTGCCATACCGGGAGGCCGGACAGATATGCAGTATTTT. As protein: CASSAIPGGRTDMQYF. The genes are TRBV6-4 and TRBJ2-3, with D possibly being TRBD2 (7 bases). Per germline, CDR1 MRHNA and CDR2 SNTAGT. The CDR3 has 16 amino acids.

This clonotype turned up a few times. The chain joins TRBV5-6 to TRBJ1-4; D remains unclear. CDR1 is SGHDT and CDR2 is YYEEEE in the germline V gene. V lost 4 bases and J 5 bases, leaving 15 bases between the germline ends. CDR3 length equals 15 residues. Here the CDR3 reads CASSANGLENEKLFF. The CDR3 bases are TGTGCCAGCAGCGCTAACGGATTGGAGAATGAAAAACTGTTTTTT. The variable domain in full, completed from reference TRBV5-6 and TRBJ1-4, reads DAGVTQSPTHLIKTRGQQVTLRCSPKSGHDTVSWYQQALGQGPQFIFQYYEEEERQRGNFPDRFSGHQFPNYSSELNVNALLLGDSALYLCASSANGLENEKLFFGSGTQLSVL.

The chain joins TRBV28 to TRBJ2-7, with 9 bases identical to TRBD2. Germline values: CDR1 MDHEN, CDR2 SYDVKM. The trim removed 3 bases at V and 2 bases at J, leaving 14 bases unmatched. The CDR3 loop spans 18 amino acids. The CDR3 DNA reads TGTGCCAGCAGTTTTTGGGTCGGTGTAGCGGGAGAACCCTACGAGCAGTACTTC. Translation gives CASSFWVGVAGEPYEQYF.

The V call is TRBV6-5, the J call TRBJ2-5; D is tentatively TRBD1 or TRBD2 (6 bases each). V was shortened by 2 bases and J by 5 bases, with 18 bases between the two germline ends. Germline CDR1 and CDR2: MNHEY and SVGAGI. The CDR3 totals 16 residues. The DNA of the CDR3 is TGTGCCAGCAGTTACGTCGTCGACCGGGGGCGCGAGACCCAGTACTTC. It codes for CASSYVVDRGRETQYF.

The chain recombines TRBV29-1 with TRBJ1-1; D gene ambiguous. V lost 8 bases and J lost 2, with 9 bases in between. Germline CDR1 SQVTM, CDR2 ANQGSEA. The CDR3 runs 11 residues. CDR3 region: CSSILNTEAFF. For the CDR3, the DNA is TGCAGCTCCATTCTCAACACTGAAGCTTTCTTT.

This clonotype was detected a few times. The rearrangement links TRBV21-1 to TRBJ2-7; the D call of TRBD1 is as the table states it, not checked on the DNA. TRBV21-1 is recorded as a pseudogene. The CDR3 loop spans 15 amino acids. CDR3 nucleotide sequence: TGTGCCAGCAGAAAAGAGGGAGACAGGGGAAACGAGCAGTGCTTC. Translating gives CASRKEGDRGNEQCF.

There are a few counts of this clonotype. This sequence joins TRBV5-1 and TRBJ1-2, with D possibly being TRBD1 (6 bases). The CDR3 length is 14 residues. Germline CDR1 SGHRS, CDR2 YFSETQ. V lost 0 bases to trimming and J lost 4 bases, with 10 bases between them. CDR3 sequence (DNA): TGCGCCAGCAGCTTGGCAGGGGACCTCTATGGCTACACCTTC. It codes for CASSLAGDLYGYTF.

This clonotype came up a few times. This sequence joins TRBV7-9 and TRBJ1-4; 8 bases agree with TRBD1. The CDR3 totals 15 residues. Per the germline V gene, CDR1 is SEHNR and CDR2 is FQNEAQ (reference sequence). Unmatched junction bases numbered 5, after V lost 5 bases and J lost 3 bases. The CDR3 coding sequence is TGTGCCAGCAGCCGGGGACAGGAGGCTAATGAAAAACTGTTTTTT. Protein product: CASSRGQEANEKLFF.

This clonotype was seen a single time. The genes are TRBV29-1 and TRBJ1-4; maybe TRBD1 (6 bases). V lost 0 bases, J lost 6 bases, and 11 bases lay in between. The CDR3 is 14 amino acids. The germline gives CDR1 SQVTM, CDR2 ANQGSEA. CDR3 residues: CSVEDRSGDEKLFF. The CDR3 DNA reads TGCAGCGTTGAAGATCGGTCAGGGGATGAAAAACTGTTTTTT.

Only a few counts were recorded for this clonotype. This chain links TRBV20-1 with TRBJ2-5, with D possibly TRBD2 on 5 matching bases. The J call may be faulty, since TRBJ2-7 better matches the DNA end. The CDR3 has 12 residues. Germline-derived CDR1 and CDR2 are DFQATT and SNEGSKA (reference sequence). The CDR3 bases are TGCAGTGCTAGTCTTGGAGGCCACGAGCAGTACTTC. Translated, it gives CSASLGGHEQYF.

This clonotype has only a few counts. The chain employs TRBV6-4 and TRBJ2-1; 8 bases align to TRBD2. With V trimmed by 0 bases and J by 4 bases, 5 bases remained unmatched. The CDR3 runs 16 residues. Germline CDR1 and CDR2: MRHNA and SNTAGT. The CDR3: CASSDSSGSAYNEQFF. The CDR3 bases are TGTGCCAGCAGTGACTCCAGCGGGAGTGCTTACAATGAGCAGTTCTTC.

The chain combines TRBV7-9 with TRBJ2-5; 8 bases agree with TRBD1. The J call could be wrong; TRBJ2-7 is a better fit for the DNA end. CDR1 and CDR2 (germline): SEHNR, FQNEAQ (reference sequence). The CDR3 loop spans 13 amino acids. The CDR3 is CASSLPGGNEQYF. CDR3 bases: TGTGCCAGCAGCTTACCAGGGGGCAACGAGCAGTACTTC.

J is TRBJ1-4 and V is TRBV20-1, with D perhaps matching TRBD1 (5 bases). Germline CDR1 is DFQATT and CDR2 is SNEGSKA (reference sequence). CDR3 size: 14 residues. The V and J ends lost 0 bases and 8 bases respectively, with 13 bases between them. CDR3 region: CSARDSRGDEKLFF. CDR3 coding DNA: TGCAGTGCTAGAGATTCGAGGGGAGACGAAAAACTGTTTTTT.

The chain links TRBV3-1 to TRBJ2-4; D assignment may be TRBD1 or TRBD2 (7 bases each). CDR1 and CDR2 from the germline V gene are LGHDT and YNNKEL (reference sequence). Trimming shortened V by 3 bases and J by 0 bases, and 9 bases separated the two germline ends. The CDR3 totals 15 residues. DNA of the CDR3: TGTGCCAGCAGCCACAGGGGGGGAGCCAAAAACATTCAGTACTTC. It codes for CASSHRGGAKNIQYF.

This chain uses TRBV6-2 or TRBV6-3 with TRBJ2-2; TRBD1 is a possible D gene (5 bases). This CDR3 spans 12 amino acids. Trimming removed 5 bases at V and 7 bases at J, with 8 bases between. The V gene's germline CDR1 is MNHEY and CDR2 SVGEGT. DNA of the CDR3: TGTGCCAGCAGTAGGGGCGTCGGGGAGCTGTTTTTT. This sequence encodes CASSRGVGELFF.

The chain recombines TRBV10-2 with TRBJ1-1; 9 bases map to TRBD1. The CDR3 consists of 14 residues. Germline V gene lookup returns CDR1 WSHSY and CDR2 SAAADI. J gave up 5 bases and V 7 bases, and 8 bases lay outside the gene matches. The CDR3 region is CASNTGTGRTEAFF. DNA for the CDR3: TGCGCCAGCAATACCGGGACAGGGCGAACTGAAGCTTTCTTT.

The chain links TRBV20-1 to TRBJ1-1; D unclear. V lost 8 bases and J 3 bases, leaving 10 bases between the germline ends. This CDR3 spans 11 amino acids. The germline V gene has CDR1 DFQATT and CDR2 SNEGSKA (reference sequence). The DNA for the CDR3 is TGCAGTTCTTTCTGGGACACTGAAGCTTTCTTT. Amino acid sequence: CSSFWDTEAFF.

The rearrangement uses TRBV25-1 and TRBJ1-4; 10 bases are a match to TRBD1. J gave up 6 bases and V 3 bases, and 4 bases lay outside the gene matches. The CDR3 sequence is 15 residues long. Germline CDR1 reads MGHDK; CDR2 reads SYGVNS. CDR3 protein: CASSERGTGDEKLFF. CDR3 nucleotide sequence: TGTGCCAGCAGTGAGCGGGGGACAGGGGATGAAAAACTGTTTTTT.

The rearrangement uses TRBV7-9 and TRBJ2-3, with D uncertain. Trimming cost V 1 base and J 0 bases, with 11 bases left between them. The CDR3 has 16 residues. CDR1 and CDR2 (germline): SEHNR, FQNEAQ (reference sequence). The DNA for the CDR3 is TGTGCCAGCAGCTTAGATCTCGGGCCGAGCACAGATACGCAGTATTTT. The encoded protein is CASSLDLGPSTDTQYF.

The CDR3: CASRTAQGPYEQYF. The CDR3 region has the DNA TGTGCCAGCAGGACAGCACAGGGACCCTACGAGCAGTACTTC. The rearrangement uses TRBV27 and TRBJ2-7, with a possible D match to TRBD1 (6 bases). V lost 6 bases, J lost 2 bases, and 14 bases lay in between. Germline assignment: CDR1 MNHEY and CDR2 SMNVEV (reference sequence). There are 14 residues in the CDR3.

V and J are TRBV5-1 and TRBJ2-5; D possibly uses TRBD1 or TRBD2 (5 bases each). V was pared by 4 bases and J by 2 bases, with 18 bases between. This CDR3 is built from 16 residues. CDR1 is SGHRS and CDR2 is YFSETQ in the germline V gene. This chain's CDR3 is CASSGGLLQTQETQYF. For the CDR3, the DNA is TGCGCCAGCAGCGGGGGTCTCTTGCAGACACAAGAGACCCAGTACTTC.

CDR3: CSARVRLAGSYNEQFF. CDR3 sequence (DNA): TGCAGTGCTAGAGTTCGACTAGCCGGCTCCTACAATGAGCAGTTCTTC. The chain joins TRBV20-1 to TRBJ2-1; 7 bases are a match to TRBD2. In germline, CDR1 is DFQATT, CDR2 SNEGSKA (reference sequence). The V gene end was trimmed by 1 base and the J gene end by 0 bases; junction bases not matched to a gene: 6. This CDR3 is 16 amino acids long.

The V call is TRBV2, the J call TRBJ2-2, with 9 positions matching TRBD2. This CDR3 contains 16 residues. Looked up from germline, CDR1 is SNHLY and CDR2 is FYNNEI. After removal of 2 bases from V and 2 bases from J, the junction contained 3 bases not matched to a gene. The CDR3 spells CASSERRGGNTGELFF. The CDR3 coding sequence is TGTGCCAGCAGTGAACGGCGGGGGGGTAACACCGGGGAGCTGTTTTTT.

The genes are TRBV7-9 and TRBJ2-7, with D possibly being TRBD2 (5 bases). Germline V CDR1 and CDR2: SEHNR, FQNEAQ (reference sequence). The ends were cut back, 1 base at V and 6 bases at J, with 13 bases in the middle. This CDR3 is built from 14 residues. CDR3 protein: CASSLVDSLSEQYF. For the CDR3, the DNA is TGTGCCAGCAGCTTAGTGGACTCTCTTTCCGAGCAGTACTTC.

The chain employs TRBV4-2 and TRBJ2-5; no definite D call. Per the germline V gene, CDR1 is LGHNA and CDR2 is YNFKEQ. V was cut by 2 bases and J by 4 bases, with 8 bases left in between. The CDR3 length is 13 residues. CDR3 in amino acids: CASSQQQLETQYF. The CDR3, as DNA: TGTGCCAGCAGCCAACAACAGTTAGAGACCCAGTACTTC.

The rearrangement uses TRBV3-1 and TRBJ2-3; D gene unclear. The germline gives CDR1 LGHDT, CDR2 YNNKEL (reference sequence). With 6 bases removed from V and 6 bases from J, the gap between germline ends came to 7 bases. The CDR3 is made up of 11 amino acids. CDR3 region: CASRFGDTQYF. CDR3 DNA sequence: TGTGCCAGCAGGTTTGGGGATACGCAGTATTTT.

The sample holds a few counts of this clonotype. V and J are TRBV7-3 and TRBJ2-5, with a possible D match to TRBD2 (6 bases). The CDR3 length is 15 residues. CDR1 and CDR2 from the germline V gene are SGHTA and FQGTGA. Trimming left V 5 bases short and J 2 bases short, with 15 bases between. The DNA for the CDR3 is TGTGCCAGCAGCCTACGCCGGGGGATGCAAGAGACCCAGTACTTC. This translates into CASSLRRGMQETQYF.

The rearrangement uses TRBV7-8 and TRBJ2-1; 14 positions match TRBD2. Germline assignment: CDR1 SGHVS and CDR2 FQNEAQ. The junction had 6 bases not matched to a gene; V was cut back by 5 bases and J by 0 bases. The CDR3 length is 18 residues. The CDR3 sequence: CASSTSTSGGASYNEQFF. The CDR3 DNA reads TGTGCCAGCAGCACATCGACTAGCGGGGGGGCCTCCTACAATGAGCAGTTCTTC.

The chain couples TRBV6-5 to TRBJ2-2, with TRBD2 identical over 8 bases. The CDR3 runs to 15 residues. CDR1 is MNHEY and CDR2 is SVGAGI in the germline V gene. Losses at the gene ends were 5 bases for V and 6 bases for J; bases not matched to a gene: 8. The CDR3 DNA follows: TGTGCCAGCAGTCCCCGGACTAGCTTGGCCGGGGAGCTGTTTTTT. Translated: CASSPRTSLAGELFF.